The next 7 T cell receptor beta chains were all read from a single sample in a study of OX40 agonist ivuxolimab in advanced cancers. Clones were sequenced by immunoSEQ multiplex PCR, and TCRdb holds only the in-frame ones, with some missing. The sample contains tens of thousands of clones, around 88% of which appear only once. Sample: CD4+ or CD8+ T cells sorted from blood, taken in a trial of the OX40 agonist ivuxolimab. The receptors here all came from an adult with an advanced solid tumor such as melanoma, head and neck, liver or kidney cancer.

The chain links TRBV5-1 to TRBJ1-2, with D possibly matching TRBD1 (5 bases). This CDR3 spans 15 amino acids. Germline V gene data show CDR1 as SGHRS and CDR2 as YFSETQ. Trimming shortened V by 0 bases and J by 5 bases, and 14 bases separated the two germline ends. The CDR3 is CASSLEAGFGYGYTF. CDR3 bases: TGCGCCAGCAGCTTGGAGGCAGGGTTTGGATATGGCTACACCTTC.

The J gene is TRBJ2-5, the V gene TRBV5-4; maybe TRBD1 (5 bases). The CDR3 consists of 17 residues. Germline values: CDR1 SGHNT, CDR2 YYREEE (reference sequence). The germline V and J ends were trimmed by 3 bases and 2 bases, with 20 bases remaining between them. This chain's CDR3 is CASSSSSRGRPQETQYF. In DNA form, the CDR3 reads TGTGCCAGCAGCTCTAGTAGTAGGGGTCGGCCGCAAGAGACCCAGTACTTC.

There are a few counts of this clone. J is TRBJ1-2 and V is TRBV13, with no clear D. The CDR3 runs to 9 residues. Germline V lookup: CDR1 PRHDT, CDR2 FYEKMQ (reference sequence). The germline V and J ends were trimmed by 9 bases and 7 bases, with 6 bases remaining between them. Here the CDR3 DNA reads TGTGCCAGTTTAAGTGGCTACACCTTC. Its translation is CASLSGYTF.

This sequence joins TRBV7-8 and TRBJ2-1, with 12 bases lining up with TRBD2. Germline CDR1 SGHVS, CDR2 FQNEAQ. The CDR3 is made up of 18 amino acids. After removal of 1 base from V and 6 bases from J, the junction contained 10 bases not matched to a gene. The CDR3 here is CASSLGGLAGPGANEQFF. The DNA of the CDR3 is TGTGCCAGCAGCTTAGGGGGACTAGCGGGTCCTGGGGCCAATGAGCAGTTCTTC.

The chain employs TRBV7-9 and TRBJ1-2; 9 positions agree with TRBD1. The CDR3 totals 13 residues. Germline assignment: CDR1 SEHNR and CDR2 FQNEAQ (reference sequence). Trimming at V came to 1 base and at J to 8 bases, leaving 2 bases not matched to a gene. CDR3 DNA sequence: TGTGCCAGCAGCTTAGGACAGGGGGGCGGCTACACCTTC. This encodes CASSLGQGGGYTF.

This chain uses TRBV5-1 with TRBJ2-3; the D gene is possibly TRBD1 (5 bases). The germline CDR1 and CDR2 sequences are SGHRS and YFSETQ. The length of the CDR3 is 14 residues. Trimming pared 0 bases from V and 4 bases from J, leaving 9 bases between. The CDR3 region is CASSLEGPADTQYF. The CDR3 DNA sequence: TGCGCCAGCAGCTTGGAGGGGCCTGCAGATACGCAGTATTTT.

This sequence joins TRBV19 and TRBJ1-5; the D is unclear. This CDR3 contains 14 residues. Germline values: CDR1 LNHDA, CDR2 SQIVND (reference sequence). Trimming left V 5 bases short and J 0 bases short, with 8 bases between. This CDR3 is CASSVAISNQPQHF. The CDR3 coding sequence is TGTGCCAGTAGTGTGGCCATTAGCAATCAGCCCCAGCATTTT.